The T cell receptor beta chain under discussion was sequenced for a study of T-cell reconstitution after alpha-beta-depleted transplantation in children. Unique molecular identifiers were incorporated into the prepared TCRbeta library. TCRdb called the PCR reads again in MiXCR, with one record for every CDR3 protein. This table holds some 300,000 distinct CDR3 sequences, under 13% found once. Trimming took 8 bases from V and 5 from J, leaving 13 bases between them. The CDR3 covers 12 residues. Looked up from germline, CDR1 is GTSNPN and CDR2 is SVGIG (reference sequence). Comments on this clonotype: A read error may be the cause here, since a much bigger clone is one base away.

The receptor was derived from a human donor who donated a stem cell graft to a child with acute lymphoblastic leukemia. The chain couples TRBV30 to TRBJ1-5; no clear D. This sample comprised PBMCs from the stem cell graft donor, obtained from the stem cell graft. This CDR3 is CASDGTDQPQHF. CDR3 DNA sequence: TGTGCCAGTGACGGCACCGATCAGCCCCAGCATTTT.